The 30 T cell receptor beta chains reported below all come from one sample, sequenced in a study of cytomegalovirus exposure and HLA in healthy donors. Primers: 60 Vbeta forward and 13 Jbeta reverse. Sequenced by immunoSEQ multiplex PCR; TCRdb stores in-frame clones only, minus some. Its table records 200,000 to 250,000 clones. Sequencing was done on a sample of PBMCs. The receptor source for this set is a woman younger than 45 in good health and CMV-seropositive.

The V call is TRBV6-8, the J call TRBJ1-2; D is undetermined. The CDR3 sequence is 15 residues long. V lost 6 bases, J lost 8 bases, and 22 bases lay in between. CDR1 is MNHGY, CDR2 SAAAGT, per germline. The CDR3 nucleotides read TGTGCCAGCAGATATCTCTCCGATGGGTCCGGGGGCTACACCTTC. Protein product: CASRYLSDGSGGYTF.

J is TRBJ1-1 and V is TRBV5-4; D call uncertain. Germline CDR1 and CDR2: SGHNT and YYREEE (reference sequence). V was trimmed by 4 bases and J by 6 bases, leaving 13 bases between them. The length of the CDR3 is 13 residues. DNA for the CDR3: TGTGCCAGCAGCCCGACCCGGGAGTCTGAAGCTTTCTTT. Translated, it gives CASSPTRESEAFF.

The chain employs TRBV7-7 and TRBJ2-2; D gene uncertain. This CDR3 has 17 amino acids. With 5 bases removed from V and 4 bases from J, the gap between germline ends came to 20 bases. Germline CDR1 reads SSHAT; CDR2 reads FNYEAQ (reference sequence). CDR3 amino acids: CASSPAVTNALTGELFF. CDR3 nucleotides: TGTGCCAGCAGCCCCGCGGTAACGAACGCGCTCACCGGGGAGCTGTTTTTT.

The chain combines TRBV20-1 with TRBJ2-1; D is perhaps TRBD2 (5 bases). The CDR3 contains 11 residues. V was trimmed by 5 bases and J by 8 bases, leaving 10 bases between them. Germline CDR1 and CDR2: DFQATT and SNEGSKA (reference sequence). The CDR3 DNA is TGCAGTGCTGTACTAGATTATGAGCAGTTCTTC. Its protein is CSAVLDYEQFF.

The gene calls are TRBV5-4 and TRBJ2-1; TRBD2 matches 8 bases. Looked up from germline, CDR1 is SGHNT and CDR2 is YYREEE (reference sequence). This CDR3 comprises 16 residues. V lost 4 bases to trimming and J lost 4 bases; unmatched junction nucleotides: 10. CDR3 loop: CASSPGGAKQYNEQFF. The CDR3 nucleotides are TGTGCCAGCAGCCCGGGGGGGGCGAAACAGTACAATGAGCAGTTCTTC.

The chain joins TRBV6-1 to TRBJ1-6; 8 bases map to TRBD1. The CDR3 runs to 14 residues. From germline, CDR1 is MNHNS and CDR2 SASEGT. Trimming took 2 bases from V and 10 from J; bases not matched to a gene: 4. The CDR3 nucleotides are TGTGCCAGCAGTGAACTGGACAGGGAATCACCCCTCCACTTT. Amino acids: CASSELDRESPLHF.

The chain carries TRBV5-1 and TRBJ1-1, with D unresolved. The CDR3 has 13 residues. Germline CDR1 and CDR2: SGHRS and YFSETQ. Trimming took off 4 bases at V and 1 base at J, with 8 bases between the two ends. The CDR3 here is CASSPLANTEAFF. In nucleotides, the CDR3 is TGCGCCAGCAGCCCTTTAGCGAACACTGAAGCTTTCTTT.

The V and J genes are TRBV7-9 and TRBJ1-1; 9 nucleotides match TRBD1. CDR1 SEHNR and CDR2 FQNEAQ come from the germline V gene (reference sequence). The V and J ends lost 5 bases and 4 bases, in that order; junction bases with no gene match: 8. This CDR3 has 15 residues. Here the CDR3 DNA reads TGTGCCAGCAGCCCGGACAGGGGATGGGGCACTGAAGCTTTCTTT. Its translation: CASSPDRGWGTEAFF.

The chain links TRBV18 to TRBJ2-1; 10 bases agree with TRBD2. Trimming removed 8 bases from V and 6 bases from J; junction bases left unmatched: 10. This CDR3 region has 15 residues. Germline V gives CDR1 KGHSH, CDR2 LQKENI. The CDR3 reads CASPPAAGGTNEQFF. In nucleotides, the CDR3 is TGTGCCAGCCCCCCAGCAGCGGGAGGGACCAATGAGCAGTTCTTC.

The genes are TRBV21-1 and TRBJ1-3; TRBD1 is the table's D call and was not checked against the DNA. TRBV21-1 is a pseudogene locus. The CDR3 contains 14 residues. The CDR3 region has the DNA TGTGCCAGCAGCGGGCAGAGCTCTGGAAACACCATATATTTT. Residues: CASSGQSSGNTIYF.

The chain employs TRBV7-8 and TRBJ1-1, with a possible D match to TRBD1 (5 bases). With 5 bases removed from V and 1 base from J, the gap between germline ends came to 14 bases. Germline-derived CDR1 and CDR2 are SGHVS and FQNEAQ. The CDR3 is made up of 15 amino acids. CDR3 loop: CASSLGGNPNTEAFF. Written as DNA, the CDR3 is TGTGCCAGCAGCCTGGGGGGAAACCCGAACACTGAAGCTTTCTTT. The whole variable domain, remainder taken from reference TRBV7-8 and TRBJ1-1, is GAGVSQSPRYKVAKRGQDVALRCDPISGHVSLFWYQQALGQGPEFLTYFQNEAQLDKSGLPSDRFFAERPEGSVSTLKIQRTQQEDSAVYLCASSLGGNPNTEAFFGQGTRLTVV.

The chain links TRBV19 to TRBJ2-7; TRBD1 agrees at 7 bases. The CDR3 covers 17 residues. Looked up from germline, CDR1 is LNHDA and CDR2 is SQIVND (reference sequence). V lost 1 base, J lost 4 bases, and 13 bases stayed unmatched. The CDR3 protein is CASSIGPRQGVGYEQYF. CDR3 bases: TGTGCCAGTAGTATAGGGCCTCGACAGGGAGTAGGGTACGAGCAGTACTTC. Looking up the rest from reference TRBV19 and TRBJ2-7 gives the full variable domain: DGGITQSPKYLFRKEGQNVTLSCEQNLNHDAMYWYRQDPGQGLRLIYYSQIVNDFQKGDIAEGYSVSREKKESFPLTVTSAQKNPTAFYLCASSIGPRQGVGYEQYFGPGTRLTVT.

CDR3 sequence reads: CASSGRQGAYGYTF. The CDR3 nucleotides read TGTGCCAGCAGTGGTAGGCAGGGGGCCTATGGCTACACCTTC. This rearrangement joins TRBV6-1 to TRBJ1-2; TRBD1 aligns across 8 bases. Germline assignment: CDR1 MNHNS and CDR2 SASEGT. The trim removed 4 bases at V and 4 bases at J, leaving 5 bases unmatched. This CDR3 region has 14 residues.

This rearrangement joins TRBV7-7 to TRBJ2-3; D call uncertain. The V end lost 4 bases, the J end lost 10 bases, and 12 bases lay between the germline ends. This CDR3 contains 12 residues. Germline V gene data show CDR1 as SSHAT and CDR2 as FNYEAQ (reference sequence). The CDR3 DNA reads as TGTGCCAGCAGCTCCGACTCCGGCGCGCAGTATTTT. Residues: CASSSDSGAQYF.

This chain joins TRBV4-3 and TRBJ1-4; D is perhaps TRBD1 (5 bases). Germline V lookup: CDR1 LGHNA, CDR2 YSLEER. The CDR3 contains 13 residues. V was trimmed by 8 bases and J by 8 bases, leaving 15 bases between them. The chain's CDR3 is CASGNQGREKLFF. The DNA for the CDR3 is TGCGCCAGCGGGAACCAGGGTAGGGAAAAACTGTTTTTT.

The CDR3 loop reads CASSFLPASGNSYEQYF. DNA for the CDR3: TGTGCCAGCAGTTTTCTCCCGGCTAGCGGGAATTCATACGAGCAGTACTTC. The chain is built from TRBV27 and TRBJ2-7, with TRBD2 matching over 9 bases. Germline V gene lookup returns CDR1 MNHEY and CDR2 SMNVEV (reference sequence). The CDR3 extends over 17 amino acids. V lost 3 bases to trimming and J lost 4 bases; unmatched junction nucleotides: 13.

CDR3 protein: CASSGGRRPYEQYF. CDR3 sequence (DNA): TGTGCCAGCAGTGGCGGGAGAAGGCCCTACGAGCAGTACTTC. The chain combines TRBV2 with TRBJ2-7, with 7 positions matching TRBD2. Germline trimming cut 4 bases from V and 2 bases from J; bases unmatched to any gene: 5. The CDR3 is 14 residues long. Germline V gives CDR1 SNHLY, CDR2 FYNNEI. Supplemented by reference TRBV2 and TRBJ2-7, the full variable domain reads EPEVTQTPSHQVTQMGQEVILRCVPISNHLYFYWYRQILGQKVEFLVSFYNNEISEKSEIFDDQFSVERPDGSNFTLKIRSTKLEDSAMYFCASSGGRRPYEQYFGPGTRLTVT.

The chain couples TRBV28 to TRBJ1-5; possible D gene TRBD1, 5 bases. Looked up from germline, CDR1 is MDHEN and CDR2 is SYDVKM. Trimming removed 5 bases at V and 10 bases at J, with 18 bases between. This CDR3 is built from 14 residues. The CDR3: CASSPSGSPSPQHF. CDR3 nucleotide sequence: TGTGCCAGCAGTCCATCAGGGTCCCCCAGCCCCCAGCATTTT.

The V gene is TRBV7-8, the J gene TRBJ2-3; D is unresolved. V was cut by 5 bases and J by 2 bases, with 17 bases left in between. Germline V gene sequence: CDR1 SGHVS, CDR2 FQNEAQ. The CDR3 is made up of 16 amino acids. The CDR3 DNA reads TGTGCCAGCAGCCCATTTGTGGCTCAGAACACAGATACGCAGTATTTT. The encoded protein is CASSPFVAQNTDTQYF. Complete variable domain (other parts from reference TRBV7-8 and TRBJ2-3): GAGVSQSPRYKVAKRGQDVALRCDPISGHVSLFWYQQALGQGPEFLTYFQNEAQLDKSGLPSDRFFAERPEGSVSTLKIQRTQQEDSAVYLCASSPFVAQNTDTQYFGPGTRLTVL.

The CDR3 reads CASSPTGTSYEQYF. The CDR3 region has the DNA TGTGCCAGCAGCCCAACCGGGACTAGTTACGAGCAGTACTTC. The J gene is TRBJ2-7, the V gene TRBV27, with 8 bases matching TRBD2. Germline V gives CDR1 MNHEY, CDR2 SMNVEV (reference sequence). This CDR3 spans 14 amino acids. V lost 6 bases to trimming and J lost 4 bases; unmatched junction nucleotides: 8.

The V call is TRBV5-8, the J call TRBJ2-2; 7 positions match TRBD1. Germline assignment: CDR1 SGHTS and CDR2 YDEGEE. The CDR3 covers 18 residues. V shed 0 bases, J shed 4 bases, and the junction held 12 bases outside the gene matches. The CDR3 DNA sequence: TGTGCCAGCAGCTTGGGGAGGTTTGAGGGGGCGACCACCGGGGAGCTGTTTTTT. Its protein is CASSLGRFEGATTGELFF.

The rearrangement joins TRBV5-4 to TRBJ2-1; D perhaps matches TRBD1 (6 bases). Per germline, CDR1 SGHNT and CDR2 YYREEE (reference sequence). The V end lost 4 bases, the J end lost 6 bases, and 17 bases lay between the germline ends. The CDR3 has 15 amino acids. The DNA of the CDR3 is TGTGCCAGCAGCCGTGGTGGGGGCTCGGGCAATGAGCAGTTCTTC. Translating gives CASSRGGGSGNEQFF.

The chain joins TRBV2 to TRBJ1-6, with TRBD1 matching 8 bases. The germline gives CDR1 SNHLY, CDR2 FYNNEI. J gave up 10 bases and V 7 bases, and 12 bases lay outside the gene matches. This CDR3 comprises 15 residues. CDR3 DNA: TGTGCCAGCACCGTCGAGGACAGGGTCATGTCACCCCTCCACTTT. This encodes CASTVEDRVMSPLHF.

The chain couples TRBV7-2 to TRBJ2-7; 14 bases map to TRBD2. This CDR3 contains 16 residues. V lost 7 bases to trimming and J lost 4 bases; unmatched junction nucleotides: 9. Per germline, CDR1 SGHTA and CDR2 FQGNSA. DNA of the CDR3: TGTGCCAGCACAGGGACTAGCGGGAGTTACGTATACGAGCAGTACTTC. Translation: CASTGTSGSYVYEQYF. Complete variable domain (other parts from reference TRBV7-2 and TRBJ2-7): GAGVSQSPSNKVTEKGKDVELRCDPISGHTALYWYRQSLGQGLEFLIYFQGNSAPDKSGLPSDRFSAERTGGSVSTLTIQRTQQEDSAVYLCASTGTSGSYVYEQYFGPGTRLTVT.

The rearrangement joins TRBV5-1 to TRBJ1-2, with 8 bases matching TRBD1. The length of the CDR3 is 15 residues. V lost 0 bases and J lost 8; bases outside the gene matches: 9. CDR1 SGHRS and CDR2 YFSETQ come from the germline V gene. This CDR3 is CASSLVSRGPPGYTF. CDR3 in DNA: TGCGCCAGCAGCTTGGTCTCCAGGGGGCCCCCCGGCTACACCTTC.

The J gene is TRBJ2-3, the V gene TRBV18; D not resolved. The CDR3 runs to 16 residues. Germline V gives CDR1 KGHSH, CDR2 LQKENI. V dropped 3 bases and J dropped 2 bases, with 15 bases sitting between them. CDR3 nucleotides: TGTGCCAGCTCACCGATTGCCGAAGCGCTCACAGATACGCAGTATTTT. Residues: CASSPIAEALTDTQYF.

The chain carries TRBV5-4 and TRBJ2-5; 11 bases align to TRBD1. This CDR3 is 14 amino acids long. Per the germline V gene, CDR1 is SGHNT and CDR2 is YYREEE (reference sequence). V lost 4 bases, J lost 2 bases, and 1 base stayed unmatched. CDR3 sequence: CASSGTGGQETQYF. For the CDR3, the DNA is TGTGCCAGCAGCGGGACAGGGGGACAAGAGACCCAGTACTTC.

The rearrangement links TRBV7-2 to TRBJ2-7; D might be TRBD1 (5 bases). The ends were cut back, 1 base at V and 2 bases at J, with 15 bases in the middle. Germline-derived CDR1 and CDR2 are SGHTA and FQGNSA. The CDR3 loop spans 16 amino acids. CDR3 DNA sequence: TGTGCCAGCAGCTTAGTAGGGGCGAACGGAGCCTACGAGCAGTACTTC. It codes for CASSLVGANGAYEQYF.

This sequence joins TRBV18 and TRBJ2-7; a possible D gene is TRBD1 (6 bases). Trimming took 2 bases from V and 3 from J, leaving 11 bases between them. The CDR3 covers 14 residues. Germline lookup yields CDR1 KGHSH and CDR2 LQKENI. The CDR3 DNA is TGTGCCAGCTCACCAGGGGGCGCGTACTACGAGCAGTACTTC. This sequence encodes CASSPGGAYYEQYF.

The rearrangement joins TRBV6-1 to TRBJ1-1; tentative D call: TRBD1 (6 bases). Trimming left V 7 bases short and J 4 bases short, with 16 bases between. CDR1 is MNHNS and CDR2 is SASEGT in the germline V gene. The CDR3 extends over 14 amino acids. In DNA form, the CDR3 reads TGTGCCAGCAACACAGGGTCGCTCGGCACTGAAGCTTTCTTT. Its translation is CASNTGSLGTEAFF.